These 10 T cell receptor beta chains were all obtained from the same sample, sequenced in a study of cytomegalovirus exposure and HLA in healthy donors (dated by TCRdb to 2017 to 2019). The library came from the immunoSEQ multiplex PCR assay. A mixture of 60 forward primers for TCR Vbeta segments and 13 reverse primers for TCR Jbeta segments was used in the multiplex PCR. Here the immuneACCESS table is served through TCRdb, limited to in-frame sequences with V and J called. Missing clones are a known gap in these copies; in checked studies unresolved V genes cover under half, and the rest lacks a known reason. The sample includes 50,000 or so clones, with approximately 52% observed a single time. The ten largest account for approximately 12% of the sample. The sample comprised PBMCs. These receptor sequences come from a human donor in good health.

The chain couples TRBV7-9 to TRBJ2-3; D is possibly TRBD2 (5 bases). The V end was cut by 5 bases, the J end by 6 bases, with 15 bases between. This CDR3 is 14 amino acids long. Germline V gene lookup returns CDR1 SEHNR and CDR2 FQNEAQ (reference sequence). The CDR3 bases are TGTGCCAGCAGCCACAGAGGGAGTTCCGATACGCAGTATTTT. It encodes CASSHRGSSDTQYF. Variable domain in full (rest from reference TRBV7-9 and TRBJ2-3): DTGVSQNPRHKITKRGQNVTFRCDPISEHNRLYWYRQTLGQGPEFLTYFQNEAQLEKSRLLSDRFSAERPKGSFSTLEIQRTEQGDSAMYLCASSHRGSSDTQYFGPGTRLTVL.

The V and J genes are TRBV5-4 and TRBJ2-3; 7 nucleotides match TRBD2. With V trimmed by 0 bases and J by 1 base, 8 bases remained unmatched. The CDR3 contains 17 residues. Germline CDR1 SGHNT, CDR2 YYREEE (reference sequence). The DNA of the CDR3 is TGTGCCAGCAGCTTGGGGGGGGGACCGAGAGGCACAGATACGCAGTATTTT. Residues: CASSLGGGPRGTDTQYF. The entire variable domain, with the rest obtained from reference TRBV5-4 and TRBJ2-3, is as follows: ETGVTQSPTHLIKTRGQQVTLRCSSQSGHNTVSWYQQALGQGPQFIFQYYREEENGRGNFPPRFSGLQFPNYSSELNVNALELDDSALYLCASSLGGGPRGTDTQYFGPGTRLTVL.

This chain connects TRBV25-1 to TRBJ2-1, with D possibly matching TRBD2 (7 bases). CDR1 and CDR2 (germline): MGHDK, SYGVNS. The V end was cut by 4 bases, the J end by 4 bases, with 14 bases between. The CDR3 loop spans 15 amino acids. The CDR3 here is CASSGEGGSYNEQFF. The CDR3 nucleotides are TGTGCCAGCAGTGGGGAGGGGGGGAGTTACAATGAGCAGTTCTTC.

The sample holds a few counts of this clone. V is TRBV27 and J is TRBJ2-2; 8 bases fit TRBD2. This CDR3 region has 15 residues. V shed 2 bases, J shed 2 bases, and the junction held 1 base outside the gene matches. Germline V gene sequence: CDR1 MNHEY, CDR2 SMNVEV (reference sequence). DNA of the CDR3: TGTGCCAGCAGTTTAAGCGGGAGAAACACCGGGGAGCTGTTTTTT. It yields the protein CASSLSGRNTGELFF.

CDR3 residues: CASSRLAGAPSSYEQYF. The CDR3 nucleotides read TGCGCCAGCAGCCGACTAGCGGGGGCCCCGAGCTCCTACGAGCAGTACTTC. The rearrangement joins TRBV5-1 to TRBJ2-7; 12 bases are a match to TRBD2. The CDR3 is 17 residues long. The ends lost 4 bases at V and 0 bases at J; junction bases unmatched: 8. Germline assignment: CDR1 SGHRS and CDR2 YFSETQ.

This sequence joins TRBV2 and TRBJ1-4; the D gene is possibly TRBD1 (6 bases). Per germline, CDR1 SNHLY and CDR2 FYNNEI. The length of the CDR3 is 13 residues. Deletions cut 6 bases from V and 4 bases from J, with 9 bases between. CDR3: CASSDRSNEKLFF. CDR3 sequence (DNA): TGTGCCAGCAGCGACAGGAGTAATGAAAAACTGTTTTTT. The variable domain in full, completed from reference TRBV2 and TRBJ1-4, reads EPEVTQTPSHQVTQMGQEVILRCVPISNHLYFYWYRQILGQKVEFLVSFYNNEISEKSEIFDDQFSVERPDGSNFTLKIRSTKLEDSAMYFCASSDRSNEKLFFGSGTQLSVL.

The chain employs TRBV30 and TRBJ1-6, with 8 bases identical to TRBD1. V was clipped by 3 bases and J by 9 bases; unmatched bases: 7. The CDR3 has 14 amino acids. CDR1 is GTSNPN, CDR2 SVGIG, per germline (reference sequence). The CDR3 bases are TGTGCCTGGAGAGCGACAGGGGCAAGTTCACCCCTCCACTTT. Residues: CAWRATGASSPLHF.

V usage is TRBV6-1 and J usage is TRBJ1-4, with a tentative D call TRBD1 (6 bases). V was pared by 9 bases and J by 5 bases, with 16 bases between. In germline, CDR1 is MNHNS, CDR2 SASEGT. CDR3 size: 14 residues. The CDR3 spells CASNQGPSNEKLFF. CDR3 nucleotide sequence: TGTGCCAGTAACCAGGGGCCTTCCAATGAAAAACTGTTTTTT.

The chain joins TRBV7-3 to TRBJ2-5, with 9 bases aligning to TRBD2. The CDR3 loop spans 15 amino acids. V was pared by 6 bases and J by 7 bases, with 12 bases of the junction left unmatched. The germline V gene has CDR1 SGHTA and CDR2 FQGTGA. The CDR3 loop is CASSSGLASLGTQYF. In DNA form, the CDR3 reads TGTGCCAGCAGTTCGGGACTAGCCTCGTTAGGGACCCAGTACTTC.

The CDR3 DNA reads as TGTGCCAGCGGGGTGACAGGGCTGGAGACCCAGTACTTC. Residues: CASGVTGLETQYF. This rearrangement joins TRBV2 to TRBJ2-5, with 7 bases that match TRBD1. CDR3 length: 13 amino acids. V lost 8 bases, J lost 5 bases, and 8 bases stayed unmatched. Germline V lookup: CDR1 SNHLY, CDR2 FYNNEI.